What follows describes a single T cell receptor beta chain. This record belongs to a study of blood T cell repertoires in COVID-19. Participant reports of clinical history set cohort assignment. Method: immunoSEQ multiplex PCR; TCRdb's copy keeps in-frame clones and lacks some. Here the sample spans fewer than 350,000 clones, about nine tenths being singletons. Sample: PBMCs or T cells enriched from blood (not recorded which). The receptor was derived from a woman aged 40 to 55 with acute COVID-19.

The CDR3 sequence: CASSFSGGDTQYF. CDR3 DNA: TGCGCCAGCAGCTTTAGCGGGGGAGATACGCAGTATTTT. The chain couples TRBV5-1 to TRBJ2-3; 9 nucleotides align to TRBD2. This CDR3 contains 13 residues. J was trimmed by 5 bases and V by 2 bases; bases with no gene match: 0. Germline CDR1 is SGHRS and CDR2 is YFSETQ.